Listed below are T cell receptor beta chains from one sample, sequenced in a study of early T cells in non-severe SARS-CoV-2 infection. TCRdb ran MiXCR on the 5' RACE reads and lists one entry per CDR3 protein. This sample has about 80,000 distinct CDR3 sequences, with less than 5.5% found just once. The sequencing used whole blood, collected at baseline. These receptors were obtained from an adult who was a healthcare worker with PCR-confirmed SARS-CoV-2 infection or an uninfected control (not recorded which). CDR3s include the opening cysteine and the closing phenylalanine or tryptophan. Each record gives: clone size, V gene, J gene, CDR3 protein. Clone size is stated in some rows and not others, as once, few, many or a class when expanded.

NA	TRBV7-9	TRBJ2-2	CASSLVLAGSNTGELFF
many	TRBV6-1	TRBJ2-5	CASILTSGSQETQYF
few	TRBV9	TRBJ1-2	CASSEDNRGLGYTF
NA	TRBV16	TRBJ2-3	CASSQYSGSTDTQYF
many	TRBV24-1	TRBJ2-3	CATSDLVRGLSTDTQYF
many	TRBV27	TRBJ1-1	CASSPHTGLATEAFF
few	TRBV5-6	TRBJ2-3	CASSPPSGGTDTQYF
NA	TRBV5-1	TRBJ2-7	CASSSEGVVAYEQYF
many	TRBV6-6	TRBJ1-1	CASSYPRVHTEAFF
many	TRBV11-2	TRBJ1-1	CASSFQDRGTEAFF
few	TRBV6-1	TRBJ2-1	CASSEALRRPASGNNEQFF
few	TRBV5-1	TRBJ2-7	CASSLEPGTGEQYF
many	TRBV6-1	TRBJ1-5	CASRRQGASNQPQHF
many	TRBV6-5	TRBJ2-7	CASSYSALAGGLSYEQYF
many	TRBV20-1	TRBJ2-7	CSAIPAASGSYEQYF
many	TRBV6-5	TRBJ2-1	CASSGGQFGEQFF
many	TRBV10-3	TRBJ2-1	CAISGTSGIRNEQFF
few	TRBV19	TRBJ2-2	CASSIQHTRGGELFF
NA	TRBV5-1	TRBJ1-4	CASSLARPPLDEKLFF
many	TRBV28	TRBJ1-2	CASRYQGQGHYGYTF
NA	TRBV28	TRBJ2-3	CASSFRNTQYF
NA	TRBV27	TRBJ2-2	CASSTLGYTGELFF
NA	TRBV11-2	TRBJ2-2	CASSPGPQVGELFF
NA	TRBV2	TRBJ1-2	CASSEAGRSGGYTF
many	TRBV7-9	TRBJ2-1	CASSTGLAGVNEQFF
medium-sized	TRBV28	TRBJ2-2	CASSPGTSGDEGELFF
NA	TRBV7-8	TRBJ2-7	CASSPTSGSLTVRQYF
few	TRBV27	TRBJ2-7	CASRTSGTLSSYEQYF
NA	TRBV7-2	TRBJ1-6	CASSERQANSPLHF
few	TRBV27	TRBJ2-1	CASSELGLANEQFF
many	TRBV27	TRBJ2-1	CASSSLGGYNEQFF
many	TRBV15	TRBJ2-4	CATSRRTGNQNIQYF
NA	TRBV9	TRBJ2-1	CASSVEAPSSYNEQFF
NA	TRBV5-1	TRBJ2-7	CASSLLAGASTYEQYF
few	TRBV30	TRBJ2-7	CAWNEVSREQYF
NA	TRBV7-8	TRBJ1-5	CASSPGLLGSNQPQHF
many	TRBV20-1	TRBJ2-7	CSAQSGQGAYEQYF
many	TRBV30	TRBJ1-5	CAWSVGRDQPQHF
few	TRBV5-4	TRBJ2-1	CASSLWNPQDEQFF
many	TRBV5-1	TRBJ2-5	CASSFGVTTGQETQYF
few	TRBV6-6	TRBJ2-5	CASSPRQQETQYF
NA	TRBV6-5	TRBJ1-2	CASSSIPGQLLSGYGYTF
NA	TRBV28	TRBJ2-3	CASSFAGSTDTQYF
NA	TRBV5-1	TRBJ1-5	CASSSGQGLQPQHF
many	TRBV20-1	TRBJ2-3	CSARHPAADTQYF
NA	TRBV14	TRBJ2-7	CASSDGSSYEQYF
few	TRBV5-1	TRBJ1-2	CASSAGNGMDYTF
many	TRBV12-3/TRBV12-4	TRBJ1-1	CASRGERVSTEAFF